Listed below are T cell receptor beta chains from one sample, sequenced in a study of OX40 agonist ivuxolimab in advanced cancers. Produced via immunoSEQ multiplex PCR; TCRdb's table is partial and in-frame only. The data contain about 83,000 clones, roughly nine tenths of them singletons. This specimen consisted of CD4+ or CD8+ T cells sorted from blood, obtained in a trial of the OX40 agonist ivuxolimab. These receptors came from an adult with an advanced solid tumor such as melanoma, head and neck, liver or kidney cancer. Both conserved end residues are part of each CDR3. The D gene is left open where the match is weak. The size field is filled for only some rows; it gives once, few, many or a size class.

d_call	v_call	clone_size	j_call	cdr3_nt	cdr3_aa
.	TRBV11-2	.	TRBJ2-3	TGTGCCAGCAGCTCAGTCACAGATACGCAGTATTTT	CASSSVTDTQYF
.	TRBV10-3	.	TRBJ1-1	TGTGCCATCAGTGAGTCGGGTAACACTGAAGCTTTCTTT	CAISESGNTEAFF
.	TRBV20-1	.	TRBJ2-5	TGCAGTTCGAGACTGGGGGAGACCCAGTACTTC	CSSRLGETQYF
.	TRBV11-2	once	TRBJ2-3	TGTGCCAGCAGCTTAATGGGGACAAGCACAGATACGCAGTATTTT	CASSLMGTSTDTQYF
.	TRBV2	.	TRBJ1-5	TGTGCCAGCAGTGAGGCAGGGGATAGCAATCAGCCCCAGCATTTT	CASSEAGDSNQPQHF
.	TRBV29-1	once	TRBJ2-1	TGCAGCGTTGCCGGCACAGACAATGAGCAGTTCTTC	CSVAGTDNEQFF
.	TRBV10-3	.	TRBJ2-4	TGTGCCATCAGTGAGCAACAGATAATTCAGTACTTC	CAISEQQIIQYF
.	TRBV2	.	TRBJ1-6	TGTGCCAGCAGTGTGGATCGAGAATCACCCCTCCACTTT	CASSVDRESPLHF
.	TRBV6-6	.	TRBJ1-1	TGTGCCAGCAGTTACTCGACGGGGTATGAAGCTTTCTTT	CASSYSTGYEAFF
TRBD1	TRBV9	.	TRBJ1-4	TGTGCCAGCAGCCCTCGGACAGGGGGGGATTTTGAAAAACTGTTTTTT	CASSPRTGGDFEKLFF
.	TRBV28	.	TRBJ2-4	TGTGCCAGCAGTTCTACGACTGAACTAGCCAAAAACATTCAGTACTTC	CASSSTTELAKNIQYF
TRBD1	TRBV18	many	TRBJ1-5	TGTGCCAGCTCCTCAGGGGGGAGCAATCAGCCCCAGCATTTT	CASSSGGSNQPQHF
TRBD1	TRBV28	.	TRBJ2-7	TGTGCCAGCAGTTATGACAGGGTCTTAGTCTACGAGCAGTACTTC	CASSYDRVLVYEQYF
.	TRBV25-1	once	TRBJ2-7	TGTGCCAGCAGTGAAGTGGGCCTCTACGAGCAGTACTTC	CASSEVGLYEQYF
.	TRBV15	.	TRBJ1-3	TGTGCCACCAGCAGAGATTGGGGAAACACCATATATTTT	CATSRDWGNTIYF
TRBD2	TRBV10-3	.	TRBJ2-1	TGTGCCATCAGTGAGTCGGGACTAGCGGGAGATAATGAGCAGTTCTTC	CAISESGLAGDNEQFF
.	TRBV6-6	once	TRBJ1-1	TGTGCCAGCGGGTTTAACGAAGCTTTCTTT	CASGFNEAFF
TRBD1	TRBV29-1	.	TRBJ1-3	TGCAGCGTTGACGACAGGGAGGGAGGAAACACCATATATTTT	CSVDDREGGNTIYF